One TCR beta chain is described in this entry. This clonotype was detected ten times or more. This receptor's antigen is unknown. No per-base quality is available; no much larger clone lies one base away. Library prep was done by PCR. TCRdb shows the sequencer as Illumina HiSeq 2500. Molecular barcoding was employed in the preparation of TCR libraries, with unique molecular identifiers being used to normalize TCRbeta repertoire quantification. The public reads were reprocessed in TCRdb via fastp at Q25 and MiXCR, keeping in-frame beta chains. One record per CDR3 amino acid sequence lists the most common genes and DNA. Across this sample there are around 15,000 distinct CDR3 sequences, with 7.7% seen only once. Just over 35% of the sample goes to the ten largest clones. Interpreted using the paper, the time point label stands for: day 60 (about 2 months) after transplantation. This sample's treatment or condition label indicates: allogeneic hematopoietic cell transplantation with graft depleted of TCRalphabeta T cells and CD19 B cells. The children who served as transplant recipients had been given grafts of TCRalphabeta/CD19-depleted allogeneic hematopoietic cells.

The data are from a study of T-cell reconstitution after alpha-beta-depleted transplantation in children (dated by TCRdb to the mid-2010s). Notes on the research overall: Using TCR repertoire profiling, the study followed T-cell immune reconstitution in a quantitative way in children after TCRalphabeta/CD19-depleted allogeneic hematopoietic cell transplantation. General conclusions and limits of the study: The apparently early alphabetaT-cell count recovery about two months after transplant was reportedly dependent on only several hundred rapidly expanded clones derived from non-depleted graft cells. Over subsequent months, a decline in hyperexpanded clone frequencies was noted, and after one year, T-cell counts and TCRbeta diversity were mostly ascribed to newly produced T cells. In some patients, high TCRbeta diversity at day 60 was attributed to recipient T cells and intrathymic progenitors that had survived conditioning.

Per the germline V gene, WSHSY is the CDR1 and SAAADI is the CDR2. Reading from cysteine to phenylalanine, the CDR3 counts 16 amino acids. Just the 48-base CDR3 DNA is kept, in frame starting at base 1. V and J are truncated by 6 bases and 1 base respectively, leaving an intervening sequence of 17 bases. The chain links TRBV10-2 with TRBJ2-3, with the D segment identity uncertain. Sequenced here: PBMCs, mostly from graft donor cells, sampled 60 days after TCRalphabeta/CD19-depleted stem cell transplant. This receptor was taken from a boy younger than two who had a stem cell transplant for Wiskott-Aldrich syndrome, so the T cells may come from the graft donor. The sequenced DNA: TGCGCCAGCAGCCGTACCACTATGCGAGGCACAGATACGCAGTATTTT. This is translated as CASSRTTMRGTDTQYF.